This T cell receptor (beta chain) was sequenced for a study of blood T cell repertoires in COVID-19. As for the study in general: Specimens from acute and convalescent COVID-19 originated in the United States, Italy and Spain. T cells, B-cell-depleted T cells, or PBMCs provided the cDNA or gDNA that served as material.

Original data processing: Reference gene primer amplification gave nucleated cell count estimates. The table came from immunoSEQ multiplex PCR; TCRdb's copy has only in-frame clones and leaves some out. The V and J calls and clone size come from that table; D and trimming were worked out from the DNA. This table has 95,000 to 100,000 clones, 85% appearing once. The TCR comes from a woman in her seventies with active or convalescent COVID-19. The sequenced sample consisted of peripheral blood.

CDR3: CSASGDSKSYNEQFF. The DNA for the CDR3 is TGCAGTGCTAGTGGGGACTCCAAATCCTACAATGAGCAGTTCTTC. The chain is built from TRBV20-1 and TRBJ2-1; TRBD2 might be the D (6 bases). Germline V CDR1 and CDR2: DFQATT, SNEGSKA (reference sequence). V was cut by 3 bases and J by 1 base, with 13 bases left in between. The CDR3 has 15 amino acids.